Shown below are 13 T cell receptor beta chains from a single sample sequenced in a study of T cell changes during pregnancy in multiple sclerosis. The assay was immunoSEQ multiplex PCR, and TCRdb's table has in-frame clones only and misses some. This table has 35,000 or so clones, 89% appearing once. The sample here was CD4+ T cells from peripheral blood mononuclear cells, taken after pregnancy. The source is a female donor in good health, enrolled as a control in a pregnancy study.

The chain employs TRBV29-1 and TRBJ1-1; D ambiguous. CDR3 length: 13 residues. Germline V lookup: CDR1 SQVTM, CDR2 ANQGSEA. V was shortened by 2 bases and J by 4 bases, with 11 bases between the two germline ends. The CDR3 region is CSVELMAGTEAFF. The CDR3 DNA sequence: TGCAGCGTTGAACTTATGGCAGGCACTGAAGCTTTCTTT. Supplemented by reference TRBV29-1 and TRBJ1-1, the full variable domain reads SAVISQKPSRDICQRGTSLTIQCQVDSQVTMMFWYRQQPGQSLTLIATANQGSEATYESGFVIDKFPISRPNLTFSTLTVSNMSPEDSSIYLCSVELMAGTEAFFGQGTRLTVV.

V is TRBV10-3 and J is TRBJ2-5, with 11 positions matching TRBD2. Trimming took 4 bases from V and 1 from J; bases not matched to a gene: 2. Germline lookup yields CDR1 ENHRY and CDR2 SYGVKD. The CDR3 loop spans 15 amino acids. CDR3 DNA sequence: TGTGCCATCAGTGGAACTAGCGGGGGCCAAGAGACCCAGTACTTC. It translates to CAISGTSGGQETQYF.

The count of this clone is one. CDR3: CSVEGQRSTDTQYF. As DNA, the CDR3 is TGCAGCGTTGAAGGCCAGCGGAGCACAGATACGCAGTATTTT. The rearrangement links TRBV29-1 to TRBJ2-3, with D possibly matching TRBD2 (5 bases). With 1 base removed from V and 0 bases from J, the gap between germline ends came to 8 bases. The CDR3 contains 14 residues. The germline gives CDR1 SQVTM, CDR2 ANQGSEA.

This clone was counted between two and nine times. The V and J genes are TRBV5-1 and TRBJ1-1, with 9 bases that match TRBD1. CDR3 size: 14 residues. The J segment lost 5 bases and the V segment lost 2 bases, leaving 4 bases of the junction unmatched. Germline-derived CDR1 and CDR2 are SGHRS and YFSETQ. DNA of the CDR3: TGCGCCAGCAGCTTCCGGGACAGGGTAACTGAAGCTTTCTTT. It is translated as CASSFRDRVTEAFF. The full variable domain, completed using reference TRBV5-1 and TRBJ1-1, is KAGVTQTPRYLIKTRGQQVTLSCSPISGHRSVSWYQQTPGQGLQFLFEYFSETQRNKGNFPGRFSGRQFSNSRSEMNVSTLELGDSALYLCASSFRDRVTEAFFGQGTRLTVV.

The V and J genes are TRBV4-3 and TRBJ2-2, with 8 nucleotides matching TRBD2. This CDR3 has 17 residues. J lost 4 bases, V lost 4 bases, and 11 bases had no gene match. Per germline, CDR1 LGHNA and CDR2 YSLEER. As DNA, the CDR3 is TGCGCCAGCAGCCCCTCCCCCATTAGCGGGGCCACCGGGGAGCTGTTTTTT. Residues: CASSPSPISGATGELFF.

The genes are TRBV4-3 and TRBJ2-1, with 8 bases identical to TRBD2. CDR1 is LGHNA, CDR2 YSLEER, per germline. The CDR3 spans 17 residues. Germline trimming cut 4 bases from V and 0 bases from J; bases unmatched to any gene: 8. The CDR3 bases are TGCGCCAGCAGCCGGAACTTAGCGGGGAACTCCTACAATGAGCAGTTCTTC. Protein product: CASSRNLAGNSYNEQFF.

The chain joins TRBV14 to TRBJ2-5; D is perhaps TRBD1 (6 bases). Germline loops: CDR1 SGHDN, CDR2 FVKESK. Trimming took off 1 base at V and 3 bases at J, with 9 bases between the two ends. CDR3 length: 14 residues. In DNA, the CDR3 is TGTGCCAGCAGCCAAGGAGGGGACAAAGAGACCCAGTACTTC. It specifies CASSQGGDKETQYF.

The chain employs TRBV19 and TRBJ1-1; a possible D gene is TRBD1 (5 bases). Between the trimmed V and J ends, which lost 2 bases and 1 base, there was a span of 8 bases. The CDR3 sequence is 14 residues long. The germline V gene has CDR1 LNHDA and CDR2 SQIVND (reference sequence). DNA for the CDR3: TGTGCCAGTAGTATACCGCAGGGGAACACTGAAGCTTTCTTT. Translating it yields CASSIPQGNTEAFF.

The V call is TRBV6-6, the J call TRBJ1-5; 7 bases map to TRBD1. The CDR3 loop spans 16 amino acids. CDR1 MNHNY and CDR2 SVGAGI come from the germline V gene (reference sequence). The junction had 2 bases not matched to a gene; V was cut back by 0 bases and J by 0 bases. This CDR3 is CASSYSTGNSNQPQHF. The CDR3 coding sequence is TGTGCCAGCAGTTACTCGACAGGGAATAGCAATCAGCCCCAGCATTTT.

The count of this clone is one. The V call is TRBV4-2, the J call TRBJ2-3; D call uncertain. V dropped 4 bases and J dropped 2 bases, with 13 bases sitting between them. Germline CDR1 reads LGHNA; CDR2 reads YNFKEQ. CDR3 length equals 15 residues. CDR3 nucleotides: TGTGCCAGCAGCCCCCACACCGGAGTCACAGATACGCAGTATTTT. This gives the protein CASSPHTGVTDTQYF.

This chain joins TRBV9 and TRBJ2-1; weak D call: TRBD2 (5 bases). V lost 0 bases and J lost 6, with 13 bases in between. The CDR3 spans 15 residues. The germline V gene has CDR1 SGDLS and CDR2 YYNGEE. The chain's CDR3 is CASSVGSITSNEQFF. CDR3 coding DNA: TGTGCCAGCAGCGTAGGTAGTATAACTAGCAATGAGCAGTTCTTC. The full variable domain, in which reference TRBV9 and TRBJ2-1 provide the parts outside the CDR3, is DSGVTQTPKHLITATGQRVTLRCSPRSGDLSVYWYQQSLDQGLQFLIQYYNGEERAKGNILERFSAQQFPDLHSELNLSSLELGDSALYFCASSVGSITSNEQFFGPGTRLTVL.

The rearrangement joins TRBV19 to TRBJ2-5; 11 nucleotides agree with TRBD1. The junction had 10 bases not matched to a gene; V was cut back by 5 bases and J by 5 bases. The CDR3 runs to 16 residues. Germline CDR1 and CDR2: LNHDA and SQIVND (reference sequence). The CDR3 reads CASSSGQGAYVETQYF. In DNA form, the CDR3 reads TGTGCCAGTAGTTCAGGACAGGGGGCGTATGTTGAGACCCAGTACTTC.

This CDR3 is CASTDRGRRQPQHF. The DNA of the CDR3 is TGTGCCAGCACCGACAGGGGGCGAAGACAGCCCCAGCATTTT. The V gene is TRBV2, the J gene TRBJ1-5; 10 bases align to TRBD1. Germline V gene sequence: CDR1 SNHLY, CDR2 FYNNEI. The CDR3 spans 14 residues. V gave up 7 bases and J gave up 7 bases; unmatched junction bases: 7.